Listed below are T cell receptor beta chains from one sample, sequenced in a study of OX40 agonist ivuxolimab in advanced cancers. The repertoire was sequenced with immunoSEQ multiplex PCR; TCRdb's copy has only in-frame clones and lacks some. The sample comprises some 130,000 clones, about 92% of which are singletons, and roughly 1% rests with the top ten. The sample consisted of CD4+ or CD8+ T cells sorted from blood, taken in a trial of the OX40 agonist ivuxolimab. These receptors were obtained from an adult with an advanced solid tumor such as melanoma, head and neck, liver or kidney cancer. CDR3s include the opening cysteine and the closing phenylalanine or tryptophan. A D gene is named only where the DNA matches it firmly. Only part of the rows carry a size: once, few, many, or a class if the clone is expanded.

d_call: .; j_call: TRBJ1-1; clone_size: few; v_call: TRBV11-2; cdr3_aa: CASTSWTGNTEAFF; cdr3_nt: TGTGCCAGCACCTCCTGGACGGGGAACACTGAAGCTTTCTTT
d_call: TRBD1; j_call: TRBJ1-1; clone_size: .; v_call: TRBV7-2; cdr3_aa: CASSLVMGQRNTEAFF; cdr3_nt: TGTGCCAGCAGCTTAGTTATGGGACAGAGGAACACTGAAGCTTTCTTT
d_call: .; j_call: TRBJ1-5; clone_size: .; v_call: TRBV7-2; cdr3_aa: CASSLVGQNNQPQHF; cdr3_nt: TGTGCCAGCAGCTTAGTGGGGCAGAACAATCAGCCCCAGCATTTT
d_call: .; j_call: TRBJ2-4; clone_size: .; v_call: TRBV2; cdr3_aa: CASSTRGLGKNIQYF; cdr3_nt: TGTGCCAGCAGTACTCGAGGGCTGGGCAAAAACATTCAGTACTTC
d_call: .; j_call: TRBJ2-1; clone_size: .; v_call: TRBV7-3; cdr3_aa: CASSLLPASSGFNEQFF; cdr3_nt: TGTGCCAGCAGCTTACTACCGGCTAGCTCAGGGTTTAATGAGCAGTTCTTC
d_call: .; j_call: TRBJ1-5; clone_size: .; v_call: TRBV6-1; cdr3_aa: CASSEFRGDQPQHF; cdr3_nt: TGTGCCAGCAGTGAATTTCGGGGAGATCAGCCCCAGCATTTT
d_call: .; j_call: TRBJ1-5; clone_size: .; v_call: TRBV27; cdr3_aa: CASSPRDSNQPQHF; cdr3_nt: TGTGCCAGCAGCCCCCGGGATAGCAATCAGCCCCAGCATTTT
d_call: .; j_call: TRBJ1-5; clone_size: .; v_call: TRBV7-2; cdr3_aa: CASSLGGHQPQHF; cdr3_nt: TGTGCCAGCAGCTTAGGGGGACATCAGCCCCAGCATTTT
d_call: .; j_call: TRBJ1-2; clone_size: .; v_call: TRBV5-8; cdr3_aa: CASGGVLHGYTF; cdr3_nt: TGTGCCAGCGGGGGGGTGCTTCATGGCTACACCTTC
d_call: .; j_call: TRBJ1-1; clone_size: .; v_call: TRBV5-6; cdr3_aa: CASSLATVNTEAFF; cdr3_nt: TGTGCCAGCAGCTTGGCCACGGTGAACACTGAAGCTTTCTTT
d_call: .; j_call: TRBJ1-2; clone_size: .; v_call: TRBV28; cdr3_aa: CASGRGGYTF; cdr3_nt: TGTGCCAGCGGCCGCGGTGGCTACACCTTC
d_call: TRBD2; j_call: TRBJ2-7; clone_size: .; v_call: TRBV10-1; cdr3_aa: CASSEAGGPRSYEQYF; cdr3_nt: TGCGCCAGCTCTGAAGCGGGAGGACCACGCTCCTACGAGCAGTACTTC
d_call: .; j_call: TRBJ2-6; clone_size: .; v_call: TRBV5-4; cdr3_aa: CASSLVPGITWTRGANVLTF; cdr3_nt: TGTGCCAGCAGCTTGGTGCCGGGAATAACCTGGACCAGAGGGGCCAACGTCCTGACTTTC
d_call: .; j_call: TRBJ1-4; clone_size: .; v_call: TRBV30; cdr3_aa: CAWSGPRHATNEKLFF; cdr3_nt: TGTGCCTGGAGTGGGCCCCGACATGCAACTAATGAAAAACTGTTTTTT
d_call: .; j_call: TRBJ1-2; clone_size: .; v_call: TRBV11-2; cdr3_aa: CASSLVGNYGYTF; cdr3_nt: TGTGCCAGCAGCTTAGTGGGAAACTATGGCTACACCTTC
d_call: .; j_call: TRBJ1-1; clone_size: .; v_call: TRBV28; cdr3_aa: CASRLNWEEAFF; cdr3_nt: TGTGCCAGCAGATTGAACTGGGAGGAAGCTTTCTTT
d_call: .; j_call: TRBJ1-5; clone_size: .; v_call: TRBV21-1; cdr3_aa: CASSDDSRGKEPQHF; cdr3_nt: TGTGCCAGCAGCGACGATTCCAGGGGGAAGGAGCCCCAGCATTTT
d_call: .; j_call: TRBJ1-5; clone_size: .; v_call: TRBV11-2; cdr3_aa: CASSLLFRARNQPQHF; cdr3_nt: TGTGCCAGCAGCCTCCTTTTCAGGGCCCGCAATCAGCCCCAGCATTTT
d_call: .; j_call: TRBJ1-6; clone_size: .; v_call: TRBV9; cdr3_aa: CASSVAGPSGPYNSPLHF; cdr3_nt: TGTGCCAGCAGCGTAGCAGGCCCCTCTGGGCCCTATAATTCACCCCTCCACTTT
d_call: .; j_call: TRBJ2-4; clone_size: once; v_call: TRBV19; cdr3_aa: CASSGQTGGPSHGIQYF; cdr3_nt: TGTGCCAGTAGTGGACAGACTGGGGGCCCTAGCCACGGCATTCAGTACTTC
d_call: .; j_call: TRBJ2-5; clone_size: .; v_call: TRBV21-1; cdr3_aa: CASSKVAQETQYF; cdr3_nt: TGTGCCAGCAGCAAAGTGGCCCAAGAGACCCAGTACTTC
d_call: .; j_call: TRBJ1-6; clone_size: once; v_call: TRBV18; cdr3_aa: CASSPPGQPYNSPLHF; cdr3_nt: TGTGCCAGCTCACCACCGGGCCAGCCGTATAATTCACCCCTCCACTTT
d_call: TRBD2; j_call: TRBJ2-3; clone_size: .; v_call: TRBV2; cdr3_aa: CASIPSGGAVDTQYF; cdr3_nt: TGTGCCAGCATCCCTAGCGGGGGGGCCGTGGATACGCAGTATTTT
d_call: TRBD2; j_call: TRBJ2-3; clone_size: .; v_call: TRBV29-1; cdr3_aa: CSVRGLAGGITDTQYF; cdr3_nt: TGCAGCGTCAGGGGACTAGCGGGGGGCATCACAGATACGCAGTATTTT
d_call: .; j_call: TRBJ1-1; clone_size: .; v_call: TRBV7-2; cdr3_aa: CASSFVQGGTEAFF; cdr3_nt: TGTGCCAGCAGCTTTGTACAGGGCGGCACTGAAGCTTTCTTT
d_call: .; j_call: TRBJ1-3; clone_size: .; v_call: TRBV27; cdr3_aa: CASSFRWSGSGNTIYF; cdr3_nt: TGTGCCAGCAGTTTTAGGTGGAGTGGCTCTGGAAACACCATATATTTT
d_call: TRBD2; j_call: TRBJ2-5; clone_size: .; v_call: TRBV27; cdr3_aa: CASTRTSGQETQYF; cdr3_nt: TGTGCCAGCACCCGAACTAGCGGCCAAGAGACCCAGTACTTC
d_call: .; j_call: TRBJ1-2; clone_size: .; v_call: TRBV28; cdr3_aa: CASSLQQQGDGYTF; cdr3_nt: TGTGCCAGCAGTTTACAACAACAGGGCGACGGCTACACCTTC
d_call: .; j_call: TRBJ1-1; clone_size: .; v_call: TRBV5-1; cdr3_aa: CASSLGPVNTEAFF; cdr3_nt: TGCGCCAGCAGCTTGGGGCCGGTGAACACTGAAGCTTTCTTT
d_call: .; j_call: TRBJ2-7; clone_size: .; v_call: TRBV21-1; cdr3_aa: CASSIHSGSYEQYF; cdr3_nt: TGTGCCAGCAGCATCCACTCAGGCTCCTACGAGCAGTACTTC
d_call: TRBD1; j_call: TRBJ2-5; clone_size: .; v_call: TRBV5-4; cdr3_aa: CASSLGQGVQETQYF; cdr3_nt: TGTGCCAGCAGCTTGGGACAGGGGGTACAAGAGACCCAGTACTTC
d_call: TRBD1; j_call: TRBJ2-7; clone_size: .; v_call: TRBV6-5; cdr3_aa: CASRTDRGGEQYF; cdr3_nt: TGTGCCAGCAGGACAGACAGGGGCGGCGAGCAGTACTTC
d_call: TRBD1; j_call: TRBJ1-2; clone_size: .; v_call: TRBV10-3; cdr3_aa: CASGGQGASVGYGYTF; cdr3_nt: TGTGCCAGCGGGGGGCAGGGGGCTTCGGTTGGGTATGGCTACACCTTC
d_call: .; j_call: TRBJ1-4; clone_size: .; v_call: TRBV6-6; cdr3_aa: CASSYFRGGDEKLFF; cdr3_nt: TGTGCCAGCAGTTACTTCCGCGGGGGTGATGAAAAACTGTTTTTT
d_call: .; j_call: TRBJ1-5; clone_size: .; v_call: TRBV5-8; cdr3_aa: CASSLGQSRNQPQHF; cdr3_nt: TGTGCCAGCAGCCTCGGACAGAGCAGAAATCAGCCCCAGCATTTT
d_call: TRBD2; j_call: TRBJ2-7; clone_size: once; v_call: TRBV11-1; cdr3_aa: CASSFGTSSSYEQYF; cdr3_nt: TGTGCCAGCAGCTTCGGGACTAGCTCTTCCTACGAGCAGTACTTC
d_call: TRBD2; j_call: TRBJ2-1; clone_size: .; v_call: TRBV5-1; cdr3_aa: CASSLRSSGTYNEQFF; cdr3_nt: TGCGCCAGCAGCTTGAGAAGTAGCGGGACCTACAATGAGCAGTTCTTC
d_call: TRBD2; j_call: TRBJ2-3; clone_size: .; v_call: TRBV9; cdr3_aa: CASRQVGAGGNPPADTQYF; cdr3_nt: TGTGCCAGCAGACAGGTCGGAGCGGGAGGAAATCCACCCGCAGATACGCAGTATTTT
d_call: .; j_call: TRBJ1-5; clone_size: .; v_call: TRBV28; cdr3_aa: CASSLSQGSNQPQHF; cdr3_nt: TGTGCCAGCAGTTTATCCCAGGGGAGCAATCAGCCCCAGCATTTT
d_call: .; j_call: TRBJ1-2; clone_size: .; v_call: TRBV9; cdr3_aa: CASSPRLRVTTYGYTF; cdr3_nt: TGTGCCAGCAGCCCCCGTTTACGGGTGACCACCTATGGCTACACCTTC
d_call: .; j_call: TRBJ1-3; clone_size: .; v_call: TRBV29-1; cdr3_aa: CSVESPYGGNTIYF; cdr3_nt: TGCAGCGTTGAAAGCCCCTACGGAGGAAACACCATATATTTT
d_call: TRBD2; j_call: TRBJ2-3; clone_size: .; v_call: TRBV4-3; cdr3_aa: CASSQAISGSGTDTQYF; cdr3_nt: TGCGCCAGCAGCCAAGCTATAAGCGGGAGTGGGACAGATACGCAGTATTTT
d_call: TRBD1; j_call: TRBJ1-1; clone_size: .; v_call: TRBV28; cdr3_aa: CASSSPTGGLNEAFF; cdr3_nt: TGTGCCAGCAGTTCCCCGACAGGGGGCTTGAATGAAGCTTTCTTT
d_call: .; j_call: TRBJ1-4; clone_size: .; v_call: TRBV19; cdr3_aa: CASSIHATNEKLFF; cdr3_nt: TGTGCCAGTAGTATCCATGCAACTAATGAAAAACTGTTTTTT
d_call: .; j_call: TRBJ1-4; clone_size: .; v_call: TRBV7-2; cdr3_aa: CASSLTGSTNEKLFF; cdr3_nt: TGTGCCAGCAGCCTCACAGGGTCAACTAATGAAAAACTGTTTTTT
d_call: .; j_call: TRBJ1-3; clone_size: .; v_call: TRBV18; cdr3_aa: CASSPEAGISGNTIYF; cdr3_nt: TGTGCCAGCTCACCCGAAGCAGGGATCTCTGGAAACACCATATATTTT
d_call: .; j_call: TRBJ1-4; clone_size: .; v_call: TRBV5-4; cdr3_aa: CASSLGGSTNEKLFF; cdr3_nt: TGTGCCAGCAGCTTGGGGGGATCAACTAATGAAAAACTGTTTTTT
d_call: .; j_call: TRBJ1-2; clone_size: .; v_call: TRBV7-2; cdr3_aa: CASSSQGLGNYGYTF; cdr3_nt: TGTGCCAGCAGCTCACAGGGATTGGGGAACTATGGCTACACCTTC
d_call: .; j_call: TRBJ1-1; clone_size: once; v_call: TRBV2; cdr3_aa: CASRKEQGFMTEAFF; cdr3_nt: TGTGCCAGCAGGAAGGAACAGGGTTTTATGACTGAGGCTTTCTTT
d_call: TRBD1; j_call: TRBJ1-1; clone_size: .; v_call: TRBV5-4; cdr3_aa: CASSSGTDTEAFF; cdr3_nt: TGTGCCAGCAGCTCCGGGACAGACACTGAAGCTTTCTTT
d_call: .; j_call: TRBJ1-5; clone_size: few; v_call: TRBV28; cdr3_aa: CASRNRVNQPQHF; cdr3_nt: TGTGCCAGCAGGAACAGGGTTAATCAGCCCCAGCATTTT